The 9 T cell receptor beta chains given below trace back to one sample, sequenced in a study of cytomegalovirus exposure and HLA in healthy donors. The PCR was carried out with 60 Vbeta primers and 13 Jbeta primers. This table comes from immunoSEQ multiplex PCR, and its TCRdb copy is limited to in-frame clones, with some not included. Here the sample spans 100,000 or so clones, approximately 85% being singletons. The sequenced sample consisted of PBMCs. The receptor source for this set is a man aged 40-55 years in good health and CMV-seropositive.

The chain links TRBV6-1 to TRBJ1-5; D not resolved. The ends were cut back, 1 base at V and 7 bases at J, with 11 bases in the middle. The length of the CDR3 is 14 residues. Germline CDR1 is MNHNS and CDR2 is SASEGT. The DNA of the CDR3 is TGTGCCAGCAGTGAAGGAAGCAATCCCCAGCCCCAGCATTTT. Amino acids: CASSEGSNPQPQHF.

The gene calls are TRBV4-2 and TRBJ1-5; D might be TRBD1 (6 bases). V dropped 0 bases and J dropped 3 bases, with 9 bases sitting between them. This CDR3 comprises 15 residues. CDR1 and CDR2 (germline): LGHNA, YNFKEQ. The CDR3 DNA sequence: TGTGCCAGCAGCCAAGATGGACAGTCCAATCAGCCCCAGCATTTT. Protein: CASSQDGQSNQPQHF.

This chain connects TRBV19 to TRBJ1-5; D not resolved. The germline V and J ends were trimmed by 3 bases and 5 bases, with 5 bases remaining between them. The CDR3 contains 12 residues. Germline-derived CDR1 and CDR2 are LNHDA and SQIVND (reference sequence). The CDR3 bases are TGTGCCAGTAGTATCGGTTATCAGCCCCAGCATTTT. This translates into CASSIGYQPQHF.

The chain has TRBV18 and TRBJ2-5; D is possibly TRBD1 (6 bases). The assigned J gene may be wrong: the sequence end matches TRBJ2-7 better. The germline V gene has CDR1 KGHSH and CDR2 LQKENI. The CDR3 spans 17 residues. CDR3 in amino acids: CASSPTPPTSGADEQYF. DNA of the CDR3: TGTGCCAGCTCACCTACCCCCCCCACCTCAGGGGCCGACGAGCAGTACTTC.

This rearrangement joins TRBV27 to TRBJ1-5, with 9 bases lining up with TRBD1. The CDR3 is made up of 14 amino acids. The V and J ends lost 5 bases and 9 bases, in that order; junction bases with no gene match: 8. Germline V gene data show CDR1 as MNHEY and CDR2 as SMNVEV (reference sequence). In DNA, the CDR3 is TGTGCCAGCAGTAGTCCTACAGGGGGCGGGCCCCAGCATTTT. Translation gives CASSSPTGGGPQHF.

J is TRBJ1-4 and V is TRBV19, with a weak D call TRBD1 (5 bases). Germline V lookup: CDR1 LNHDA, CDR2 SQIVND (reference sequence). Trimming stripped 5 bases from V and 10 bases from J, with 17 bases between. The CDR3 sequence is 14 residues long. The CDR3 DNA sequence: TGTGCCAGTAGTCCTCCCCACAGGTCGGGAAAACTGTTTTTT. Amino acids: CASSPPHRSGKLFF.

The chain couples TRBV18 to TRBJ1-2, with unresolved D. This CDR3 is built from 14 residues. Germline V gene lookup returns CDR1 KGHSH and CDR2 LQKENI. Deletions cut 2 bases from V and 3 bases from J, with 10 bases between. In nucleotides, the CDR3 is TGTGCCAGCTCACCAGGTTCCGGGTACTATGGCTACACCTTC. It specifies CASSPGSGYYGYTF.

The gene calls are TRBV5-1 and TRBJ2-1, with 9 bases aligning to TRBD1. The length of the CDR3 is 16 residues. CDR1 and CDR2 from the germline V gene are SGHRS and YFSETQ. The V segment lost 4 bases and the J segment 8 bases; nucleotides outside the gene matches: 13. The CDR3 nucleotides read TGCGCCAGCAGCCGGGGTAGAACAGGGGGCGCGGATGAGCAGTTCTTC. It encodes CASSRGRTGGADEQFF.

The J gene is TRBJ2-7, the V gene TRBV11-3; tentatively, D is TRBD1 (5 bases). The germline V gene has CDR1 SGHNT and CDR2 YENEEA. V lost 1 base, J lost 5 bases, and 9 bases lay in between. The CDR3 consists of 13 residues. The CDR3 sequence is CASSLGTLHEQYF. The CDR3 nucleotides are TGTGCCAGCAGCTTAGGGACACTGCACGAGCAGTACTTC.